These 24 T cell receptor beta chains share one sample of origin, sequenced in a study of T cells after yellow fever vaccination. MiXCR was run by TCRdb on the 5' RACE reads, yielding one entry per CDR3 protein. The sample has 500,000 to 550,000 distinct CDR3 sequences; 21% are singletons. Specimen: PBMCs, collected more than 20 days after the first yellow fever vaccination. Receptors were obtained from a young man who received the YFV17D yellow fever vaccine.

The V gene is TRBV19, the J gene TRBJ2-7; 9 bases are a match to TRBD1. Germline lookup yields CDR1 LNHDA and CDR2 SQIVND (reference sequence). The CDR3 consists of 15 residues. V shed 6 bases, J shed 7 bases, and the junction held 13 bases outside the gene matches. The CDR3 protein is CASRLTGTGFYEQYF. The DNA of the CDR3 is TGTGCCAGTAGGCTTACCGGGACAGGGTTTTATGAGCAGTACTTC.

The CDR3 loop reads CATSDFGGSEETQYF. DNA for the CDR3: TGTGCCACCAGTGATTTCGGCGGTTCTGAAGAGACCCAGTACTTC. The gene calls are TRBV24-1 and TRBJ2-5; the D is unclear. V was cut by 1 base and J by 3 bases, with 11 bases left in between. This CDR3 region has 15 residues. The germline CDR1 and CDR2 sequences are KGHDR and SFDVKD.

The chain is built from TRBV20-1 and TRBJ2-5; D ambiguous. CDR1 is DFQATT, CDR2 SNEGSKA, per germline (reference sequence). The CDR3 loop spans 13 amino acids. Trimming shortened V by 7 bases and J by 7 bases, and 19 bases separated the two germline ends. CDR3 loop: CSVKPGTRRTQYF. The CDR3, as DNA: TGCAGTGTTAAACCGGGCACAAGGCGGACCCAGTACTTC.

This chain links TRBV28 with TRBJ2-7, with 9 bases matching TRBD1. The CDR3 is 14 residues long. The V gene's germline CDR1 is MDHEN and CDR2 SYDVKM. V dropped 5 bases and J dropped 6; count of bases not matched to a gene: 8. The CDR3, as DNA: TGTGCCAGCAGTCCCGTGGGACAGGGAATCGAGCAGTACGTC. It codes for CASSPVGQGIEQYV.

Only a few counts were recorded for this clonotype. CDR3 DNA: TGTGCCAGCAGCGCCCGGGCTCCGAGCTATGGCTACACCTTC. Encoded protein: CASSARAPSYGYTF. The gene calls are TRBV13 and TRBJ1-2; D ambiguous. The CDR3 has 14 amino acids. With 5 bases removed from V and 4 bases from J, the gap between germline ends came to 14 bases. Germline lookup yields CDR1 PRHDT and CDR2 FYEKMQ (reference sequence).

This rearrangement joins TRBV12-3 or TRBV12-4 to TRBJ2-5, with D perhaps matching TRBD1 (6 bases). Trimming removed 5 bases from V and 5 bases from J, with 15 bases in between. The CDR3 is 14 residues long. This CDR3 reads CASSKQGSGETQYF. The DNA for the CDR3 is TGTGCCAGCAGTAAACAGGGATCCGGGGAGACCCAGTACTTC.

The chain is built from TRBV28 and TRBJ2-5; possible D gene TRBD2, 6 bases. CDR3 size: 14 residues. The V gene lost 7 bases and the J gene lost 9 bases, with 21 bases spanning the gap. Germline-derived CDR1 and CDR2 are MDHEN and SYDVKM. As DNA, the CDR3 is TGTGCCAGCAATGGAGGGCAGGCGAAGGGGCCCCAGTACTTC. Protein: CASNGGQAKGPQYF.

This clonotype was counted a few times. The rearrangement links TRBV9 to TRBJ2-7; no definite D call. Trimming stripped 1 base from V and 2 bases from J, with 7 bases between. The CDR3 contains 13 residues. The V gene's germline CDR1 is SGDLS and CDR2 YYNGEE. The CDR3: CASSVRPAYEQYF. CDR3 DNA: TGTGCCAGCAGCGTAAGACCGGCCTACGAGCAGTACTTC.

This clonotype was recorded once. The chain has TRBV25-1 and TRBJ1-6, with D possibly matching TRBD1 (6 bases). This CDR3 is 14 amino acids long. V dropped 5 bases and J dropped 4 bases, with 9 bases sitting between them. Germline V gives CDR1 MGHDK, CDR2 SYGVNS. DNA for the CDR3: TGTGCCAGCAGTCGGGGGGCATATAATTCACCCCTCCACTTT. Its protein product is CASSRGAYNSPLHF.

The V call is TRBV5-1, the J call TRBJ2-1; D is uncertain. CDR1 SGHRS and CDR2 YFSETQ come from the germline V gene. The CDR3 runs 15 residues. Trimming pared 0 bases from V and 6 bases from J, leaving 13 bases between. DNA for the CDR3: TGCGCCAGCAGCTTGGTTGGGCTCGGGTTCAATGAGCAGTTCTTC. As protein: CASSLVGLGFNEQFF.

This clonotype came up a few times. The rearrangement joins TRBV29-1 to TRBJ2-7; 12 bases map to TRBD2. CDR3 size: 13 residues. The germline gives CDR1 SQVTM, CDR2 ANQGSEA. The V gene end was trimmed by 5 bases and the J gene end by 7 bases; junction bases not matched to a gene: 6. Here the CDR3 DNA reads TGCAGCGTTACTAGCGGGGGGCCGTGGGAGCAGTACTTC. Encoded protein: CSVTSGGPWEQYF.

The chain links TRBV6-2 or TRBV6-3 to TRBJ2-7; tentatively, D is TRBD2 (6 bases). The length of the CDR3 is 14 residues. Germline V CDR1 and CDR2: MNHEY, SVGEGT. V lost 6 bases, J lost 3 bases, and 15 bases lay in between. The CDR3: CASRIFTGSYEQYF. The CDR3 nucleotides are TGTGCCAGCAGAATTTTCACCGGGAGCTACGAGCAGTACTTC.

V and J are TRBV3-1 and TRBJ2-1; D is unclear. This CDR3 is 14 amino acids long. Trimming cost V 1 base and J 10 bases, with 14 bases left between them. Germline V gene lookup returns CDR1 LGHDT and CDR2 YNNKEL (reference sequence). CDR3: CASSQGIEVREQFF. The CDR3, as DNA: TGTGCCAGCAGCCAAGGAATCGAGGTGCGGGAGCAGTTCTTC.

This clonotype was seen a handful of times. This chain links TRBV29-1 with TRBJ1-4, with D hard to call. There are 10 residues in the CDR3. The germline gives CDR1 SQVTM, CDR2 ANQGSEA. V was pared by 4 bases and J by 17 bases, with 14 bases between. CDR3 residues: CSVVEGTTFF. The CDR3, as DNA: TGCAGCGTTGTGGAGGGCACCACATTTTTT. Drawing the rest from reference TRBV29-1 and TRBJ1-4, the complete variable domain is SAVISQKPSRDICQRGTSLTIQCQVDSQVTMMFWYRQQPGQSLTLIATANQGSEATYESGFVIDKFPISRPNLTFSTLTVSNMSPEDSSIYLCSVVEGTTFFGSGTQLSVL.

This clonotype came up a few times. J is TRBJ2-2 and V is TRBV29-1, with 8 bases that match TRBD1. Germline CDR1 is SQVTM and CDR2 is ANQGSEA. Trimming at V came to 6 bases and at J to 7 bases, leaving 13 bases not matched to a gene. CDR3 length: 15 amino acids. The CDR3 reads CSVGTGWGMGGELFF. For the CDR3, the DNA is TGCAGCGTGGGGACAGGATGGGGTATGGGCGGGGAGCTGTTTTTT.

This clonotype has just a few counts. This sequence joins TRBV18 and TRBJ2-1; D is undetermined. The V gene's germline CDR1 is KGHSH and CDR2 LQKENI. CDR3 length equals 13 residues. Trimming took 0 bases from V and 5 from J, leaving 5 bases between them. The CDR3 protein is CASSPPNDNEQFF. For the CDR3, the DNA is TGTGCCAGCTCACCACCGAATGACAATGAGCAGTTCTTC.

V usage is TRBV7-9 and J usage is TRBJ1-4; D is undetermined. Germline CDR1 SEHNR, CDR2 FQNEAQ (reference sequence). V gave up 8 bases and J gave up 7 bases, with 5 bases separating them. This CDR3 contains 10 residues. The CDR3 loop is CASAGEKLFF. The CDR3 DNA follows: TGTGCCAGCGCTGGTGAAAAACTGTTTTTT.

This clonotype was detected many times. The chain carries TRBV5-1 and TRBJ2-5; D is undetermined. CDR1 is SGHRS, CDR2 YFSETQ, per germline. V was cut by 0 bases and J by 1 base, with 10 bases left in between. The CDR3 is made up of 15 amino acids. CDR3 amino acids: CASSLAVLTQETQYF. CDR3 bases: TGCGCCAGCAGCTTGGCCGTTTTGACCCAAGAGACCCAGTACTTC.

This clonotype was seen a few times. The CDR3 loop reads CASSSNPQGAKNSPLHF. CDR3 nucleotides: TGTGCCAGCAGTTCCAACCCACAGGGGGCGAAGAATTCACCCCTCCACTTT. This chain uses TRBV6-5 with TRBJ1-6, with TRBD1 matching 9 bases. J lost 7 bases, V lost 4 bases, and 11 bases had no gene match. CDR1 MNHEY and CDR2 SVGAGI come from the germline V gene. This CDR3 contains 17 residues.

The V and J genes are TRBV12-3 or TRBV12-4 and TRBJ2-1, with 15 nucleotides matching TRBD2. V was clipped by 10 bases and J by 7 bases; unmatched bases: 17. The CDR3 is made up of 18 amino acids. CDR3 DNA sequence: TGTGCCATAATTCCTCGGACTAGCGGGGGGGTGGAGCCTAATGAGCAGTTCTTC. This codes for CAIIPRTSGGVEPNEQFF.

This chain uses TRBV20-1 with TRBJ2-1; TRBD2 agrees at 9 bases. CDR1 and CDR2 (germline): DFQATT, SNEGSKA (reference sequence). CDR3 length: 16 amino acids. With V trimmed by 3 bases and J by 0 bases, 6 bases remained unmatched. In DNA, the CDR3 is TGCAGTGCTAGTACGGCGGGGGGGCCCTCCTACAATGAGCAGTTCTTC. It translates to CSASTAGGPSYNEQFF.

The CDR3 sequence is CASRSSSSYEQYF. The CDR3, as DNA: TGTGCCAGCAGATCCTCCAGCTCCTACGAGCAGTACTTC. The J gene is TRBJ2-7, the V gene TRBV7-2; D remains unclear. Germline assignment: CDR1 SGHTA and CDR2 FQGNSA. This CDR3 region has 13 residues. V was shortened by 6 bases and J by 0 bases, with 9 bases between the two germline ends.

The chain is built from TRBV10-3 and TRBJ1-1; no firm D call. The CDR3 length is 12 residues. Germline loops: CDR1 ENHRY, CDR2 SYGVKD. Trimming removed 6 bases at V and 1 base at J, with 6 bases between. CDR3 in amino acids: CAIREGNTEAFF. Here the CDR3 DNA reads TGTGCCATCAGGGAGGGGAACACTGAAGCTTTCTTT.

The chain recombines TRBV3-1 with TRBJ2-2; D uncertain. Trimming left V 5 bases short and J 0 bases short, with 19 bases between. This CDR3 is 18 amino acids long. CDR1 LGHDT and CDR2 YNNKEL come from the germline V gene (reference sequence). The CDR3 spells CASSATGPGTTNTGELFF. The CDR3 bases are TGTGCCAGCAGCGCGACTGGCCCAGGAACTACGAACACCGGGGAGCTGTTTTTT.